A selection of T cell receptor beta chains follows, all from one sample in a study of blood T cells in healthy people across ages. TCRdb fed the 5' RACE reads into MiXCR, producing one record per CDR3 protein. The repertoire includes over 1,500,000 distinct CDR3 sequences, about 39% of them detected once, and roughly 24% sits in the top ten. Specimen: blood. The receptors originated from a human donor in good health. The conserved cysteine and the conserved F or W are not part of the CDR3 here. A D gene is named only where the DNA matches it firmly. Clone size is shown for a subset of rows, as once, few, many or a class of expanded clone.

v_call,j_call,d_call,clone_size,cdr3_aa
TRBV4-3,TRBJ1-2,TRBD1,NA,ASSQDRTGGDGYT
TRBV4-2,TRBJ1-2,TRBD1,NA,ASSHLRGQGVDYGYT
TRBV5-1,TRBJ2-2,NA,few,ASNPETVNTGELF
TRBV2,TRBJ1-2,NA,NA,ASQANYGYT
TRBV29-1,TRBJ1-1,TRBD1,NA,SVALRDSSTEAF
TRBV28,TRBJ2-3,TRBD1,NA,ASSPSVQGTSADTQY
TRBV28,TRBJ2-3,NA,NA,ASSLGPSAGTDTQY
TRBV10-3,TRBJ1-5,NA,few,AVSNGVDQPQH
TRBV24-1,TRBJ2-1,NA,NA,ATSVGVGSIYNEQF
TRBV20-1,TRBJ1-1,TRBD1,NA,SAREARGSETF
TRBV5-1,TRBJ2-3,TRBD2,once,ASTTPGGDTQY
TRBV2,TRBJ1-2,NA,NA,ASSEEWTRYIGFT
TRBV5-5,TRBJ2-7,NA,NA,ASSFNVRGSGEQY
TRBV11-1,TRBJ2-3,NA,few,ASSPPGQGYTDTQY
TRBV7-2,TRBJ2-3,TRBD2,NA,ASSSFGGGTDTQY
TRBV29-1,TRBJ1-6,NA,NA,SVRSPGSPLH
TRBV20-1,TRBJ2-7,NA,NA,SAIEGEGLFSYEQY
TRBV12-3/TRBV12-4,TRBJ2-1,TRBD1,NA,ASRGGLYNEQF
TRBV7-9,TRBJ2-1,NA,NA,ASSLPTTGAYNEQF
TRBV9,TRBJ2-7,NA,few,ASSVGSGTYEQY
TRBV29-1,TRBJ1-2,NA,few,SVAQVLAVNYGYT
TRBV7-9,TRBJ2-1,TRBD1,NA,ASSLRQGAQNEQF
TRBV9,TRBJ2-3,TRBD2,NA,ASAVAGYTDTQY
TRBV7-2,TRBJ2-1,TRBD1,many,ASSLVRDRYNEQF
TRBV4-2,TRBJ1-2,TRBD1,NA,ASSQGAGGVNGYT
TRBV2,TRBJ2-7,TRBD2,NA,ASSEAGLDVYEQY
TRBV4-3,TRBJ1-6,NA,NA,ASSQLGNSPLH
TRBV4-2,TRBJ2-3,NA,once,ASSQGQPFSTDTQY
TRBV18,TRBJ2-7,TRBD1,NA,ASSPTLGQGIDEQY
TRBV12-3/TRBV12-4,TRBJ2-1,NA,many,ASSTSQGNEQF
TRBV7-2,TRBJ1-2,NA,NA,ASSSGTGTHNYGYT
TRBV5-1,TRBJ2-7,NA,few,ASSLVGGLGYEQY
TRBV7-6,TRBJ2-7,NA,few,ASSLGPRGTYEQY
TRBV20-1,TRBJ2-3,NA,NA,SARDQGNTQY
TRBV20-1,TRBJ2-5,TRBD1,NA,SAREETGSYKQY
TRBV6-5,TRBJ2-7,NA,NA,ASSPQGRPYEQY
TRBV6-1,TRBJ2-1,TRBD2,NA,ATLPGLAGGEQF
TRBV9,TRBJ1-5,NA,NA,ASSAVGHNQPQH
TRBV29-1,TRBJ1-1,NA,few,SVSPGTWGSLNTEAF
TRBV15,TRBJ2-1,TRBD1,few,ATSRGGGQGIYEQF
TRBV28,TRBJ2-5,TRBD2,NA,ASSPGEGSISQETQY
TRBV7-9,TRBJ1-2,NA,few,ASSLGPTAPLGYT
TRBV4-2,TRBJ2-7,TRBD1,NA,ASSQVGQEASYEQY
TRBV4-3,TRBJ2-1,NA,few,ASSPSGTQYNEQF
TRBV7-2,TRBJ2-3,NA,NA,AGSLGADGTDTQY
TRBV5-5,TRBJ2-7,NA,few,ASSRGGNSQY
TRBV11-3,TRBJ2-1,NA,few,ASSLDGLDSQTGEQF
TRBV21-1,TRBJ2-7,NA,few,AGRGLKGGLREQY
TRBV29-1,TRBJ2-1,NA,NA,SVEDLESGMVEQF
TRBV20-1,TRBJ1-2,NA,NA,SALLLSQLPPYT
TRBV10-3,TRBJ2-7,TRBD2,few,AISEAGVAYEQY
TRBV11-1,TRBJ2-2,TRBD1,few,ASSKSGTGSYTGELF
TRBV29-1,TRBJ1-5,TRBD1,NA,SVSGEGGGQPQH